This T cell receptor (beta chain) is drawn from a study of CD8 T cells in ankylosing spondylitis. CDR3 size: 19 residues. Trimming cost V 3 bases and J 4 bases; bases outside gene matches: 14. Worth noting for this clonotype: The antigen is not known.

Using quantitative 5'-RACE with molecular barcodes, the authors made TCR beta libraries. TCRdb re-derived calls from the 5' RACE reads in MiXCR, one entry per CDR3 protein. The table lists 650,000 to 800,000 distinct CDR3 sequences, around 20% of them singletons. Notes on the study in general: Reportedly, disease-linked clones are significantly enriched in ankylosing spondylitis patients' matched synovial fluid. Among TCR beta sequences, a motif of under ten highly homologous variants appeared characteristic of ankylosing spondylitis blood. Peripheral blood samples showed relatively rare disease-linked clones, and these clones were CD8+.

The chain couples TRBV12-3 or TRBV12-4 to TRBJ2-1; 11 bases line up with TRBD2. The source is a male donor with ankylosing spondylitis. The sample consisted of blood, either unsorted or a sorted T cell fraction (not recorded which). As DNA, the CDR3 is TGTGCCAGCAGTTTCCCTGGTAAGCGACTAGCGGGGCTATACAATGAGCAGTTCTTC. This codes for CASSFPGKRLAGLYNEQFF.